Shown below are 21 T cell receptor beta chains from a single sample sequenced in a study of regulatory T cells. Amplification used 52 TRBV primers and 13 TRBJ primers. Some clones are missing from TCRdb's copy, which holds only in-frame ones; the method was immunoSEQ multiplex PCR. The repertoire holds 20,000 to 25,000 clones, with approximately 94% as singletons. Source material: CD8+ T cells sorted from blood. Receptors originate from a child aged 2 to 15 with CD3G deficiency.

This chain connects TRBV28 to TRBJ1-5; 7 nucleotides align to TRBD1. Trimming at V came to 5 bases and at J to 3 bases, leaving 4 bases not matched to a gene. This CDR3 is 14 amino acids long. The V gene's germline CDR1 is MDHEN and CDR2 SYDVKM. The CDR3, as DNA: TGTGCCAGCAGTCGGACAGGCCTCAATCAGCCCCAGCATTTT. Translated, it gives CASSRTGLNQPQHF.

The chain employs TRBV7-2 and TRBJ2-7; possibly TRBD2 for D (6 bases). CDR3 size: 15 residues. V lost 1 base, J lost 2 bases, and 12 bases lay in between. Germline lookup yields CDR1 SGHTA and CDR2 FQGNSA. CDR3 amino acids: CASSLDWGGTYEQYF. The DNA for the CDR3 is TGTGCCAGCAGCTTAGATTGGGGCGGGACCTACGAGCAGTACTTC. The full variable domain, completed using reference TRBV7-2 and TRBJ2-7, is GAGVSQSPSNKVTEKGKDVELRCDPISGHTALYWYRQSLGQGLEFLIYFQGNSAPDKSGLPSDRFSAERTGGSVSTLTIQRTQQEDSAVYLCASSLDWGGTYEQYFGPGTRLTVT.

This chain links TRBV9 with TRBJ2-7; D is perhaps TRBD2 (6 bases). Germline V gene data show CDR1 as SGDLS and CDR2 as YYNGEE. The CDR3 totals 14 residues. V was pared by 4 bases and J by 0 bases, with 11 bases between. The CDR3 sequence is CASSPGVVSYEQYF. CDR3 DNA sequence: TGTGCCAGCAGCCCGGGGGTCGTCTCCTACGAGCAGTACTTC.

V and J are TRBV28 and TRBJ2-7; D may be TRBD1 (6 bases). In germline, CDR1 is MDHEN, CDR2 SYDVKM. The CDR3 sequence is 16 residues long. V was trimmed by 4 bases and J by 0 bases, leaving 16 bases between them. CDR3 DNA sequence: TGTGCCAGCAGTTCCCCACGCCAGGGGAGCTCCTACGAGCAGTACTTC. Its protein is CASSSPRQGSSYEQYF.

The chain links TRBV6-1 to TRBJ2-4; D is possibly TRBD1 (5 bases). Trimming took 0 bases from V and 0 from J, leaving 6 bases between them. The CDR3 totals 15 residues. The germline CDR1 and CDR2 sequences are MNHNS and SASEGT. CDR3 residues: CASSEADTAKNIQYF. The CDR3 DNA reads TGTGCCAGCAGTGAAGCGGACACAGCCAAAAACATTCAGTACTTC.

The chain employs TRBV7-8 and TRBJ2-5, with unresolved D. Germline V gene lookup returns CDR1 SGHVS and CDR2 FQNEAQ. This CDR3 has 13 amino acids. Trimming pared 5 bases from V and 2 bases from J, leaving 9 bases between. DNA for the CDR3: TGTGCCAGCAGCCCAGGCAGTCAAGAGACCCAGTACTTC. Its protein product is CASSPGSQETQYF.

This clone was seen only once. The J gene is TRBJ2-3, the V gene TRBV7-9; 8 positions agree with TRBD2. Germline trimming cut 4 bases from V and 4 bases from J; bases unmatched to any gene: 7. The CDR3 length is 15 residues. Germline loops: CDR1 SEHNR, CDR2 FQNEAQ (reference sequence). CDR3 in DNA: TGTGCCAGCAGCTCTCGAGCGGGAGCGGCAGATACGCAGTATTTT. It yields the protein CASSSRAGAADTQYF.

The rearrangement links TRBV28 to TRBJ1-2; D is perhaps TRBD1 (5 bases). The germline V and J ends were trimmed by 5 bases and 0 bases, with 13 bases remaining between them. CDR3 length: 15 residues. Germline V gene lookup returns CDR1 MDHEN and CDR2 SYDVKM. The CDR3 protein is CASSVARGTNYGYTF. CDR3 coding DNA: TGTGCCAGCAGTGTCGCCCGGGGGACTAACTATGGCTACACCTTC.

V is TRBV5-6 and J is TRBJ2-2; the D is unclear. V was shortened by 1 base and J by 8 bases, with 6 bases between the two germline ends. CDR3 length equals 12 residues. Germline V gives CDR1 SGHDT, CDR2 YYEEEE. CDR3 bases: TGTGCCAGCAGCTTGTGGGGAGGGGAGCTGTTTTTT. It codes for CASSLWGGELFF.

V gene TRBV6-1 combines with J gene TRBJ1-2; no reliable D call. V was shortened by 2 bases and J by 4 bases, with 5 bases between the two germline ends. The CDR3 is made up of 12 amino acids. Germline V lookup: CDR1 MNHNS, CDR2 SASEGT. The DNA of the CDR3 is TGTGCCAGCAGTGAATTCTCCTATGGCTACACCTTC. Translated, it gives CASSEFSYGYTF.

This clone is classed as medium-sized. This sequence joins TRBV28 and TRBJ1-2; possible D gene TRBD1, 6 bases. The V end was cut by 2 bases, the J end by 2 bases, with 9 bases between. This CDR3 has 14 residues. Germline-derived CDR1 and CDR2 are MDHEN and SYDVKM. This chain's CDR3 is CASSLGGGNYGYTF. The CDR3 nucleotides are TGTGCCAGCAGTTTAGGGGGCGGCAACTATGGCTACACCTTC.

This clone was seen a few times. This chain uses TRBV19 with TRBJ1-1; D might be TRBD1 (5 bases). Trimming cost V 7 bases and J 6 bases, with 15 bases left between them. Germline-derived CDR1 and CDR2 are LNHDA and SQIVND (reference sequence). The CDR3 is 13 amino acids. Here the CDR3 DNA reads TGTGCCAGTACCCCTGACACGGGGGCTGAAGCTTTCTTT. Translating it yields CASTPDTGAEAFF.

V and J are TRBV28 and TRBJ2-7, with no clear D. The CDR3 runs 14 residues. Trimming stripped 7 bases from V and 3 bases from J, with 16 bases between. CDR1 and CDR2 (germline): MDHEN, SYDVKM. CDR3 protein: CASTQRSSDYEQYF. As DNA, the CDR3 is TGTGCCAGCACTCAGAGGTCGTCCGACTACGAGCAGTACTTC. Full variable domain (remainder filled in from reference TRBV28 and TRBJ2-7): DVKVTQSSRYLVKRTGEKVFLECVQDMDHENMFWYRQDPGLGLRLIYFSYDVKMKEKGDIPEGYSVSREKKERFSLILESASTNQTSMYLCASTQRSSDYEQYFGPGTRLTVT.

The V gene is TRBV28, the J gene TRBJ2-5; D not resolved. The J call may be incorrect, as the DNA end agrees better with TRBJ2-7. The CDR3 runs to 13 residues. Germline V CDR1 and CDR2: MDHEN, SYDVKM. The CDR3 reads CASSLRGWVEQYF. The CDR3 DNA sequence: TGTGCCAGCAGTCTCCGTGGTTGGGTCGAGCAGTACTTC.

This CDR3 reads CASSKSSNNEQFF. As DNA, the CDR3 is TGTGCCAGCAGCAAAAGTAGTAACAATGAGCAGTTCTTC. V is TRBV7-9 and J is TRBJ2-1; no firm D call. With 5 bases removed from V and 5 bases from J, the gap between germline ends came to 10 bases. Germline V gene lookup returns CDR1 SEHNR and CDR2 FQNEAQ (reference sequence). The CDR3 is 13 residues long.

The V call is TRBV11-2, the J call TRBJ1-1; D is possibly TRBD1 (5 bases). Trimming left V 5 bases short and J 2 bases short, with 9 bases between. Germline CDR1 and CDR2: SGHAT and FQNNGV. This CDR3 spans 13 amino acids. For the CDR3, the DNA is TGTGCCAGCAGCGCCGGGGCCAACACTGAAGCTTTCTTT. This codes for CASSAGANTEAFF.

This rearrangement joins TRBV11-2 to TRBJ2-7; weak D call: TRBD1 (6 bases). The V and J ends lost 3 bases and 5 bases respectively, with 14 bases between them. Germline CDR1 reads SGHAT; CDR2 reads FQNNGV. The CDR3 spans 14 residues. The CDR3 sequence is CASSFGGVIDEQYF. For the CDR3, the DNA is TGTGCCAGCAGCTTTGGGGGCGTGATAGACGAGCAGTACTTC. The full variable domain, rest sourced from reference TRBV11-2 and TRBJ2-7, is EAGVAQSPRYKIIEKRQSVAFWCNPISGHATLYWYQQILGQGPKLLIQFQNNGVVDDSQLPKDRFSAERLKGVDSTLKIQPAKLEDSAVYLCASSFGGVIDEQYFGPGTRLTVT.

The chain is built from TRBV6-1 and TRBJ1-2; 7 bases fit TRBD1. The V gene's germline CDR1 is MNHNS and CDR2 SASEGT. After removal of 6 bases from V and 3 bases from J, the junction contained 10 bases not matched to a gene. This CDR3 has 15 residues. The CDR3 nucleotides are TGTGCCAGCAGCGAACAGCGGGACAGCTACTATGGCTACACCTTC. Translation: CASSEQRDSYYGYTF.

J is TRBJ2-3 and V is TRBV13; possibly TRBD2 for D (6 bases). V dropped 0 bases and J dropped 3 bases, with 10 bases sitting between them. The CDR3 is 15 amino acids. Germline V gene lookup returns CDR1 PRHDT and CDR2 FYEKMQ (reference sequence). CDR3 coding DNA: TGTGCCAGCAGCTTAGGCGGGAGTTCGACAGATACGCAGTATTTT. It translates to CASSLGGSSTDTQYF.

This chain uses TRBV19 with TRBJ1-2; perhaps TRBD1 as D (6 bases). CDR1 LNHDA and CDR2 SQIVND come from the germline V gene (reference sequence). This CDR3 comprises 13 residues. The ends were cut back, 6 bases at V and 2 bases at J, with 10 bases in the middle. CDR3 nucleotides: TGTGCCAGTAGACAGGGTTGGAACTATGGCTACACCTTC. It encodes CASRQGWNYGYTF.

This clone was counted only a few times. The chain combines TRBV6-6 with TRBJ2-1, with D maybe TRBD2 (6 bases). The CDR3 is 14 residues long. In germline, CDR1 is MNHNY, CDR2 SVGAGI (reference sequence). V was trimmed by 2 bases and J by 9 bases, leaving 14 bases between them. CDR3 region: CASSYPNSAGEQFF. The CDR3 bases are TGTGCCAGCAGTTACCCAAACTCAGCGGGTGAGCAGTTCTTC.